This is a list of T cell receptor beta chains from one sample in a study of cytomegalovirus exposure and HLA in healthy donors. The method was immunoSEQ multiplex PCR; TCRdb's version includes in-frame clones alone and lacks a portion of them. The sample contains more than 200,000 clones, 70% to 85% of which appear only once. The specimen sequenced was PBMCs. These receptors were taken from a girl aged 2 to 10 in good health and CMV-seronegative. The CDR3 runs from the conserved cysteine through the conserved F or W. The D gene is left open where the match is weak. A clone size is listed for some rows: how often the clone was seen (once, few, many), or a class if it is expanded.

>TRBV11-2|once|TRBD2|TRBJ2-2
CASSGRRLAGGPNTGELFF
TGTGCCAGCAGCGGCCGCCGACTAGCGGGGGGGCCGAACACCGGGGAGCTGTTTTTT
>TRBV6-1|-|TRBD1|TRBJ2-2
CASSDPDRVSGELFF
TGTGCCAGCAGTGACCCCGACAGGGTTAGCGGGGAGCTGTTTTTT
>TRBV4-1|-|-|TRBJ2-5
CASSRLPGQETQYF
TGCGCCAGCAGCCGACTCCCGGGACAAGAGACCCAGTACTTC
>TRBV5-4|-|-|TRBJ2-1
CASSLEGGPGIDEQFF
TGTGCCAGCAGCTTGGAAGGCGGACCGGGGATCGATGAGCAGTTCTTC
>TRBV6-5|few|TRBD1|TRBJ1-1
CASSYQTQGAEAFF
TGTGCCAGCAGTTACCAGACACAGGGGGCTGAAGCTTTCTTT
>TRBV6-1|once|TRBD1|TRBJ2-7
CASSGTGVGAYEQYF
TGTGCCAGCAGTGGGACAGGGGTAGGGGCCTACGAGCAGTACTTC
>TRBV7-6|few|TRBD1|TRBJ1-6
CASTNTGTGNSPLHF
TGTGCCAGCACAAATACCGGGACAGGCAATTCACCCCTCCACTTT
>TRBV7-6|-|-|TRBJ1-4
CASSLNPAGATNEKLFF
TGTGCCAGCAGCTTGAATCCCGCGGGGGCAACTAATGAAAAACTGTTTTTT
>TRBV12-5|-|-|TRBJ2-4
CASGARQALGNIQYF
TGTGCTAGTGGTGCCAGACAGGCTCTCGGGAACATTCAGTACTTC
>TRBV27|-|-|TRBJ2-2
CASRGRNTGELFF
TGTGCCTCCAGGGGTAGGAATACCGGGGAGCTGTTTTTT
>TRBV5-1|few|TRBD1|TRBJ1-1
CASSLQGVNTEAFF
TGCGCCAGCAGCTTGCAGGGGGTGAACACTGAAGCTTTCTTT
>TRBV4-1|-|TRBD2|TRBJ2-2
CASSQGTSGGRELFF
TGCGCCAGCAGCCAAGGGACTAGCGGGGGTAGGGAGCTGTTTTTT
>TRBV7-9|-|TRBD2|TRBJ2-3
CASSLVSGGETDTQYF
TGTGCCAGCAGCTTAGTAAGCGGGGGGGAGACAGATACGCAGTATTTT
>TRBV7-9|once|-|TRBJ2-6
CASSYRQTLSGANVLTF
TGTGCCAGCAGCTACCGACAGACCCTTTCGGGGGCCAACGTCCTGACTTTC
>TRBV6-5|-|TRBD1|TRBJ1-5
CASSYRDSHQPQHF
TGTGCCAGCAGTTACCGGGACAGCCATCAGCCCCAGCATTTT
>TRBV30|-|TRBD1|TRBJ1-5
CAWDRVKYSNQPQHF
TGTGCCTGGGACAGGGTAAAGTATAGCAATCAGCCCCAGCATTTT
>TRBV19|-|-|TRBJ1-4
CASSIGGAAEKLFF
TGTGCCAGTAGTATCGGAGGGGCTGCGGAAAAACTGTTTTTT
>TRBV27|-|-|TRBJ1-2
CASSLSFMGLYGYTF
TGTGCCAGCAGTTTATCCTTCATGGGGCTCTATGGCTACACCTTC
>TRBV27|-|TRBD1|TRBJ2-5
CASSTGQGGVEKETQYF
TGTGCCAGCAGTACGGGACAGGGGGGAGTGGAAAAAGAGACCCAGTACTTC
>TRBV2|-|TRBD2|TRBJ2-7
CASSPGLAGLHEQYF
TGTGCCAGCAGTCCGGGACTAGCGGGACTCCACGAGCAGTACTTC
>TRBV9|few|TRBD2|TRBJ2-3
CASSVSGGIIDTQYF
TGTGCCAGCAGCGTTAGCGGGGGGATTATAGATACGCAGTATTTT
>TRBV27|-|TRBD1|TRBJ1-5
CASSSTGGEQPQHF
TGTGCCAGCAGTTCGACAGGGGGCGAACAGCCCCAGCATTTT
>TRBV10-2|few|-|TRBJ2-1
CASSEVKRVSYNEQFF
TGCGCCAGCAGTGAAGTTAAGCGCGTCTCCTACAATGAGCAGTTCTTC
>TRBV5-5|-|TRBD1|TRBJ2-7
CASSSQGARAVEQYF
TGTGCCAGCAGCTCACAGGGGGCGCGGGCGGTCGAGCAGTACTTC
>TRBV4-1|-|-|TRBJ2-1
CASSQEEGVYNEQFF
TGCGCCAGCAGCCAAGAAGAGGGGGTGTACAATGAGCAGTTCTTC
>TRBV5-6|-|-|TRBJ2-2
CASRVADNTGELFF
TGTGCCAGCCGGGTGGCGGATAACACCGGGGAGCTGTTTTTT
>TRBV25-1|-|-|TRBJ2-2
CASSDVQGTAGGELFF
TGTGCCAGCAGTGACGTACAGGGAACCGCTGGGGGGGAGCTGTTTTTT
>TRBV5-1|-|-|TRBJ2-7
CASSAGYGAYEQYF
TGCGCCAGCAGCGCGGGGTATGGGGCCTACGAGCAGTACTTC
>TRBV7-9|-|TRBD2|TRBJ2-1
CASSILAGREYNEQFF
TGTGCCAGCAGCATCCTAGCGGGACGGGAATACAATGAGCAGTTCTTC
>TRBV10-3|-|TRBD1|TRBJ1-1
CAITPRQGGEAFF
TGTGCCATCACCCCGAGACAGGGCGGTGAAGCTTTCTTT
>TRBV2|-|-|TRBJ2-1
CASTTNDRNEQFF
TGTGCCAGCACTACTAACGACCGCAATGAGCAGTTCTTC
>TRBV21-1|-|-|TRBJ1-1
CASSRTGPNTEAFF
TGTGCCAGCAGCAGGACAGGACCGAACACTGAAGCTTTCTTT
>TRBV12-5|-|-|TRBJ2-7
CASGPSGVGNYEQYF
TGTGCTAGTGGGCCGTCGGGAGTAGGGAACTACGAGCAGTACTTC
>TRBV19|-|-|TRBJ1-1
CASRRVATDEAFF
TGTGCCAGTAGGAGGGTTGCGACGGATGAAGCTTTCTTT
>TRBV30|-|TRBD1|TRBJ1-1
CARQGLGTEAFF
TGTGCCCGACAGGGCTTGGGGACTGAAGCTTTCTTT
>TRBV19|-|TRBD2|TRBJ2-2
CASKRDPNTGELFF
TGTGCCAGTAAGCGGGATCCGAACACCGGGGAGCTGTTTTTT
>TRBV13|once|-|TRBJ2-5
CASSERTTGGETQYF
TGTGCCAGCAGCGAAAGGACTACAGGAGGAGAGACCCAGTACTTC
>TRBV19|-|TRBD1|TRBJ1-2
CASTEGTGGYTF
TGTGCCAGTACCGAGGGGACAGGGGGCTACACCTTC
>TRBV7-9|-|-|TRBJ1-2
CASSLMGAYGYTF
TGTGCCAGCAGCTTAATGGGGGCTTATGGCTACACCTTC
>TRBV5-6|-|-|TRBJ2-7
CASSLDYGNPYEQYF
TGTGCCAGCAGCTTGGATTACGGGAATCCCTACGAGCAGTACTTC
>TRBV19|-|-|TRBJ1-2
CASKPLWGRGYTF
TGTGCCAGTAAGCCCCTGTGGGGGAGGGGCTACACCTTC